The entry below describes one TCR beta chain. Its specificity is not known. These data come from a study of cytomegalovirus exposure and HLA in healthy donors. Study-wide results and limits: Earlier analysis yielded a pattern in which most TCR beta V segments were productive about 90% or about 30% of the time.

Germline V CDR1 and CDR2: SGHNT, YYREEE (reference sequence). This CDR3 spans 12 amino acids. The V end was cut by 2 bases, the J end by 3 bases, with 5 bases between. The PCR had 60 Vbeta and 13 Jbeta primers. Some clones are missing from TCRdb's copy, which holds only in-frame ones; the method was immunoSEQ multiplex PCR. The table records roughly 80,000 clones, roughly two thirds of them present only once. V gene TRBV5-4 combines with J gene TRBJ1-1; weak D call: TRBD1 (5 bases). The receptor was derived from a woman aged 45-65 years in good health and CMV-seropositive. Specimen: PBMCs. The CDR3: CASSLGDTEAFF. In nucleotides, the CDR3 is TGTGCCAGCAGCTTAGGGGACACTGAAGCTTTCTTT.